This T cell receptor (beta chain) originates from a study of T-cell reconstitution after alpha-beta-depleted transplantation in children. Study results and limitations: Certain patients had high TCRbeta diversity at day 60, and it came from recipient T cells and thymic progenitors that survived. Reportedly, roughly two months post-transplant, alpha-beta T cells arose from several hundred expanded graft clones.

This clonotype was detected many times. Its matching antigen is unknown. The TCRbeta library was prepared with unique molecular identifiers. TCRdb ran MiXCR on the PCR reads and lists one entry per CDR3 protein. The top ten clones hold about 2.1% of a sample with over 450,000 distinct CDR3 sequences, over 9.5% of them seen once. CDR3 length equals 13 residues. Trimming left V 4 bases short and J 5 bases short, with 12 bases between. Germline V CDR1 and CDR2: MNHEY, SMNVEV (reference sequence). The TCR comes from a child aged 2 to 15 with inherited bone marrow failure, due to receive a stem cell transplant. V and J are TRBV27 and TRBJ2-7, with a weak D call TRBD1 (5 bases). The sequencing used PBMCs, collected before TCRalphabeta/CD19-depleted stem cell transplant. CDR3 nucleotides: TGTGCCAGCAGTTCGCTTCAGGGCGACGAGCAGTACTTC. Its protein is CASSSLQGDEQYF.